These 6 T cell receptor beta chains originate from one sample sequenced in a study of T-cell memory formation after mild COVID-19. TCRdb itself ran the 5' RACE reads through MiXCR, one entry per CDR3 protein. The sample has about 400,000 distinct CDR3 sequences; approximately 15% are singletons. Sequenced sample: PBMCs or a T cell subset sorted from them (not recorded which). Receptor source: a man between 18 and 29 years old who had mild COVID-19 (a few samples of this study predate the infection). Cell type and time point are not known.

This clonotype was counted at least ten times. The rearrangement joins TRBV20-1 to TRBJ2-3; maybe TRBD2 (7 bases). V lost 0 bases and J lost 2, with 24 bases in between. CDR3 length equals 19 residues. Per germline, CDR1 DFQATT and CDR2 SNEGSKA (reference sequence). CDR3 sequence: CSAREADGGPTLITDTQYF. The CDR3 coding sequence is TGCAGTGCTAGAGAGGCGGACGGGGGGCCTACCCTTATCACAGATACGCAGTATTTT.

The genes are TRBV7-6 and TRBJ2-1, with 8 bases aligning to TRBD2. CDR3 length equals 18 residues. Germline CDR1 is SGHVS and CDR2 is FNYEAQ. V was clipped by 1 base and J by 3 bases; unmatched bases: 11. In nucleotides, the CDR3 is TGTGCCAGCAGCTTAGACTTAGCTGTTAGCGGGGACTACAATGAGCAGTTCTTC. Translating it yields CASSLDLAVSGDYNEQFF.

The chain combines TRBV18 with TRBJ2-4, with 9 bases matching TRBD1. This CDR3 is 13 amino acids long. V shed 2 bases and J 7 bases; nucleotides not matched to a gene: 0. The germline CDR1 and CDR2 sequences are KGHSH and LQKENI. CDR3 DNA sequence: TGTGCCAGCTCACCAGGGACAGGGAACATTCAGTACTTC. This encodes CASSPGTGNIQYF. Together with reference TRBV18 and TRBJ2-4, the CDR3 gives the full variable domain: NAGVMQNPRHLVRRRGQEARLRCSPMKGHSHVYWYRQLPEEGLKFMVYLQKENIIDESGMPKERFSAEFPKEGPSILRIQQVVRGDSAAYFCASSPGTGNIQYFGAGTRLSVL.

The V and J genes are TRBV7-2 and TRBJ2-2, with D uncertain. The CDR3 spans 13 residues. Germline lookup yields CDR1 SGHTA and CDR2 FQGNSA. Between the trimmed V and J ends, which lost 2 bases and 6 bases, there was a span of 7 bases. The CDR3 sequence: CASSLFPAGELFF. Written as DNA, the CDR3 is TGTGCCAGCAGCTTATTTCCTGCCGGGGAGCTGTTTTTT.

This clonotype has a count of ten or more. The chain carries TRBV7-2 and TRBJ2-2; no clear D gene. The V and J ends lost 6 bases and 5 bases respectively, with 13 bases between them. The CDR3 extends over 14 amino acids. Germline V CDR1 and CDR2: SGHTA, FQGNSA. The chain's CDR3 is CASSYLYGTGELFF. CDR3 sequence (DNA): TGTGCCAGCAGTTATCTGTACGGGACCGGGGAGCTGTTTTTT.

This rearrangement joins TRBV4-3 to TRBJ1-1; no definite D call. Trimming removed 4 bases at V and 0 bases at J, with 6 bases between. Germline-derived CDR1 and CDR2 are LGHNA and YSLEER. The CDR3 is 13 amino acids. The CDR3 DNA follows: TGCGCCAGCAGCCCCAGATTGAACACTGAAGCTTTCTTT. This encodes CASSPRLNTEAFF.